The present entry profiles one T cell receptor beta chain with its context. Its antigen is undetermined. These data are taken from a study of persistence of HIV-infected CD4 T cells. For the study at large: Median time on suppressive ART was less than nine years. A couple of participants gave one leukapheresis sample; others gave up to roughly 180 mL blood repeatedly.

The libraries were made with immunoSEQ version 4 in survey mode. Template was genomic DNA at 8 to 10 ng/uL, with up to roughly 1 ug used per sample. TCRdb keeps only in-frame clones here, not all; method: immunoSEQ multiplex PCR. The data contain tens of thousands of clones, just under 75% of them singletons. Points from the study as a whole: Compared with CD3/CD28-stimulated cells, CMV- and Gag-responding cells showed lower TCRbeta richness.

Overlapping HIV-1 Gag 15-mer peptides at 0.95 to 1 ug per peptide per mL were used. Sorted nonresponding memory CD4+ T cells were CD40L-negative, CD69-negative, CD45RO-high. This TCR derives from an adult man with HIV who was CMV-seropositive. Sequencing used CD4+ T cells sorted from PBMCs after roughly 18-hour stimulation, obtained from a patient who received antiretroviral therapy.

CDR3 bases: TGTGCCAGCAGTGCCCCTAGAGGGGAGGGAAACACCATATATTTT. Amino acid sequence: CASSAPRGEGNTIYF. This chain links TRBV25-1 with TRBJ1-3, with D maybe TRBD1 (5 bases). Trimming took 4 bases from V and 4 from J, leaving 14 bases between them. CDR3 length: 15 amino acids. Germline CDR1 MGHDK, CDR2 SYGVNS. The full variable domain, in which reference TRBV25-1 and TRBJ1-3 provide the parts outside the CDR3, is EADIYQTPRYLVIGTGKKITLECSQTMGHDKMYWYQQDPGMELHLIHYSYGVNSTEKGDLSSESTVSRIRTEHFPLTLESARPSHTSQYLCASSAPRGEGNTIYFGEGSWLTVV.